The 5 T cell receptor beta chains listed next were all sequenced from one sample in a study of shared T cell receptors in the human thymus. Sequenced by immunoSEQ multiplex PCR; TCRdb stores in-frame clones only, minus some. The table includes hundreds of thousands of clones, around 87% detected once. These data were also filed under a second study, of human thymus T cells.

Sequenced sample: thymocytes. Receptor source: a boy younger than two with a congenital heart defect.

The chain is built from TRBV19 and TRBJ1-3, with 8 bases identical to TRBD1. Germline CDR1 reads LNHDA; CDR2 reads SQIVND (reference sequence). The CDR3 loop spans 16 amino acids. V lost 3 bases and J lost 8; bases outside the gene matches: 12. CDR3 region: CASSIATGTGRHTIYF. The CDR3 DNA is TGTGCCAGTAGTATCGCTACGGGGACAGGTCGACACACCATATATTTT.

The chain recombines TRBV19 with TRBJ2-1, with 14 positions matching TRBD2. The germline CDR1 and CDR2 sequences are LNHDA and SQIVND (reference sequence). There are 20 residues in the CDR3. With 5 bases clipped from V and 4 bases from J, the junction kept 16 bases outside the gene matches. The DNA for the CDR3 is TGTGCCAGTAGTCACTTTAAACGGACTAGCGGGAGGAGGGGGTACAATGAGCAGTTCTTC. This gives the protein CASSHFKRTSGRRGYNEQFF.

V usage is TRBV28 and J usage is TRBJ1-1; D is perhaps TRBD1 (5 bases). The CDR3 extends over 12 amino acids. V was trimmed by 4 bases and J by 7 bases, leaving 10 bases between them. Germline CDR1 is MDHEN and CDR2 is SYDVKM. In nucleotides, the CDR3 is TGTGCCAGCAGTTCCAGGGCATGTGAAGCTTTCTTT. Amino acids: CASSSRACEAFF.

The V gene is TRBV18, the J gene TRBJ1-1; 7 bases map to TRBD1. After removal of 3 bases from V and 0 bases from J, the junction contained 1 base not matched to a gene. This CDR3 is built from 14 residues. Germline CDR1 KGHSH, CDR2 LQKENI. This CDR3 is CASSPTGVNTEAFF. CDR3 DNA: TGTGCCAGCTCACCCACAGGGGTGAACACTGAAGCTTTCTTT.

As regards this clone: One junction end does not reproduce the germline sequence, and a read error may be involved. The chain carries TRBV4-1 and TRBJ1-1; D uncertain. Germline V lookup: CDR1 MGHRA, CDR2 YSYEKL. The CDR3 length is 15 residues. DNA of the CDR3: TGCGTCAGCAGCCAAGATTGCCACCCGGGCACTGAAGCTTTCTTT. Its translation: CVSSQDCHPGTEAFF.